This TCR beta chain was sequenced in a study of blood T cell repertoires in COVID-19. Overall study context: Researchers got acute and convalescent COVID-19 samples from the United States, Italy and Spain. T cells, B-cell-depleted T cells, or PBMCs provided the cDNA or gDNA that served as material.

Original data processing: By means of reference gene primer amplification, nucleated cell counts were estimated. Data came from immunoSEQ multiplex PCR; TCRdb stores just in-frame clones and leaves some out. D and trimming come from the DNA, and the V and J calls and clone size come from that table. The table lists 300,000 to 450,000 clones, roughly 77% of them singletons. The V gene end was trimmed by 8 bases and the J gene end by 4 bases; junction bases not matched to a gene: 7. CDR3 length: 13 amino acids. CDR1 is LNHDA, CDR2 SQIVND, per germline (reference sequence). This sequence joins TRBV19 and TRBJ2-5; 7 nucleotides line up with TRBD2. The sample comprised peripheral blood. This TCR came from a human donor with acute or convalescent COVID-19. The donor label of this sample is uncertain. Here the CDR3 DNA reads TGTGCCAGTCGGCGGGAGCCCCGAGAGACCCAGTACTTC. Residues: CASRREPRETQYF.